This TCR beta chain was captured by sequencing in a study of blood T cells in healthy people across ages. Notes on the study in general: Age showed a roughly linear inverse relationship with TCR beta diversity per million T cells.

The CDR3 extends over 14 amino acids. The V gene lost 1 base and the J gene lost 2 bases, with 11 bases spanning the gap. Germline V CDR1 and CDR2: DFQATT, SNEGSKA (reference sequence). A J-beta primer mix and a sample-barcoded 5' primer were used in a second PCR of roughly 6 to 11 cycles. TCRdb itself ran the 5' RACE reads through MiXCR, one entry per CDR3 protein. The sample contains 1.4 million or so distinct CDR3 sequences, less than 45% of which appear only once. There are a few counts of this clonotype. Its target is not known. The TCR originated in a woman aged 18-30 years in good health. V gene TRBV20-1 combines with J gene TRBJ1-1; TRBD1 is a possible D gene (5 bases). Sequenced sample: blood. CDR3 protein: CSARVRGPNTEAFF. The DNA of the CDR3 is TGCAGTGCTAGAGTGCGGGGACCTAACACTGAAGCTTTCTTT.